The 4 T cell receptor beta chains presented below share a single source sample, sequenced in a study of radiation and T cells in renal cell carcinoma. Here immunoSEQ multiplex PCR was the method, and the copy in TCRdb shows in-frame clones only, minus some. The sample records roughly 130,000 clones, 88% being singletons. Time point meaning: baseline pretreatment blood. Treatment specified: 15 Gy SBRT to primary tumor, nephrectomy 4 weeks later. The starting material was blood, obtained from a patient whose treatment included radiotherapy and nephrectomy. All receptors come from a woman aged 50 to 60 with renal cell carcinoma.

This chain uses TRBV29-1 with TRBJ2-7; 9 positions agree with TRBD2. The CDR3 has 14 residues. Germline lookup yields CDR1 SQVTM and CDR2 ANQGSEA. V shed 1 base and J 3 bases; nucleotides not matched to a gene: 4. The CDR3 region is CSVEGGSGGYEQYF. For the CDR3, the DNA is TGCAGCGTTGAAGGGGGTAGCGGGGGCTACGAGCAGTACTTC.

V gene TRBV18 combines with J gene TRBJ2-5, with TRBD1 matching over 7 bases. Germline V CDR1 and CDR2: KGHSH, LQKENI. The length of the CDR3 is 15 residues. V lost 2 bases, J lost 1 base, and 4 bases stayed unmatched. The CDR3 region is CASSPSRDSQETQYF. For the CDR3, the DNA is TGTGCCAGCTCACCAAGCAGGGACAGCCAAGAGACCCAGTACTTC.

The J gene is TRBJ2-5, the V gene TRBV6-5; the D gene is possibly TRBD1 (5 bases). CDR3 length equals 15 residues. The V gene lost 2 bases and the J gene lost 5 bases, with 15 bases spanning the gap. The germline V gene encodes CDR1 MNHEY and CDR2 SVGAGI. The CDR3 DNA is TGTGCCAGCAGTTACGACGCTCTGGGGCCGGAGACCCAGTACTTC. Protein product: CASSYDALGPETQYF.

The chain links TRBV10-3 to TRBJ1-6; 8 nucleotides line up with TRBD1. CDR1 and CDR2 (germline): ENHRY, SYGVKD. With V trimmed by 7 bases and J by 15 bases, 11 bases remained unmatched. There are 13 residues in the CDR3. CDR3 in amino acids: CAIKEGPGQGLHF. The CDR3 DNA is TGTGCCATCAAGGAGGGCCCCGGACAGGGCCTCCACTTT.